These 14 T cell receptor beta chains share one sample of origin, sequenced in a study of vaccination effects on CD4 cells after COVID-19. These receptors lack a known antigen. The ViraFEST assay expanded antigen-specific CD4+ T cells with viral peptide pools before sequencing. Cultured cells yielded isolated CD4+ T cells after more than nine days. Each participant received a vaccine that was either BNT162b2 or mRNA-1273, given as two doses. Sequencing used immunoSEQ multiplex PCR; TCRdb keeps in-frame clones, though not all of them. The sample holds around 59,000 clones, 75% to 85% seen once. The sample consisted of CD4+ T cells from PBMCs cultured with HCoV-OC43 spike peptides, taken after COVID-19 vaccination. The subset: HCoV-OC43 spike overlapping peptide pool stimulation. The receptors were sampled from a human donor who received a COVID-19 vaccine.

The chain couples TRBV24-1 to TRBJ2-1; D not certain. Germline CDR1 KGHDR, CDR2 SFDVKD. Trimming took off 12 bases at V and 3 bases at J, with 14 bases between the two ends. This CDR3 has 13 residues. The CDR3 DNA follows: TGTGCCTCAAAGGACCCAATCTACAATGAGCAGTTCTTC. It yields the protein CASKDPIYNEQFF.

The CDR3 nucleotides are TGTGCCAGCAGTGACTCGACGACAGGGGGAAAAGGGGAGCAGTACGTC. Amino acids: CASSDSTTGGKGEQYV. This chain links TRBV6-4 with TRBJ2-7; TRBD1 matches 9 bases. Germline V gives CDR1 MRHNA, CDR2 SNTAGT. The V segment lost 0 bases and the J segment 7 bases; nucleotides outside the gene matches: 10. CDR3 length: 16 residues.

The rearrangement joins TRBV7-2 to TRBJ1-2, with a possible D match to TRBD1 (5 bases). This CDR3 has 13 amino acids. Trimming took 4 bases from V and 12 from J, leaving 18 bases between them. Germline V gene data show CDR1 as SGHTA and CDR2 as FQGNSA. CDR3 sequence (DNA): TGTGCCAGCAGCTCCTATATATCAGACAGTAACACCTTC. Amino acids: CASSSYISDSNTF.

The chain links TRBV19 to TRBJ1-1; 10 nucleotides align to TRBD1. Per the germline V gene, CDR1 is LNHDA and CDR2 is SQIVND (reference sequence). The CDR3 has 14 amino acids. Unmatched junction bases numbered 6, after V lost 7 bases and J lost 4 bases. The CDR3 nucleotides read TGTGCCAGTACCGACAGGGGGCAAGGCACTGAAGCTTTCTTT. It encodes CASTDRGQGTEAFF.

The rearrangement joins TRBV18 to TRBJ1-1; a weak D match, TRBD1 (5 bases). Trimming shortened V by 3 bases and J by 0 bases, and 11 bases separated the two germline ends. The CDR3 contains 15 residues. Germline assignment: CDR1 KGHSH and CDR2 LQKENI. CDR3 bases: TGTGCCAGCTCACCTTTGGGACGGATGAACACTGAAGCTTTCTTT. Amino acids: CASSPLGRMNTEAFF.

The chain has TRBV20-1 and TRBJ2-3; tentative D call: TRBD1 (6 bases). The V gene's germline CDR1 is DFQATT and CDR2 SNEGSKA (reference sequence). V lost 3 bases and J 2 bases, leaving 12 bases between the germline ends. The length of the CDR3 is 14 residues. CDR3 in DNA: TGCAGTGCTAGTATGACAGGCTCCACAGATACGCAGTATTTT. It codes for CSASMTGSTDTQYF.

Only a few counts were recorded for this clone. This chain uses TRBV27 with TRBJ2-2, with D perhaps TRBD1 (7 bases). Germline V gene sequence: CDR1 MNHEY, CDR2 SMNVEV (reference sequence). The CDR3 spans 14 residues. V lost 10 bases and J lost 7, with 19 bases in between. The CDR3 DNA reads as TGTGCCATCCAGTGGAGGGGGCGGGTCGGGGAGCTGTTTTTT. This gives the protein CAIQWRGRVGELFF.

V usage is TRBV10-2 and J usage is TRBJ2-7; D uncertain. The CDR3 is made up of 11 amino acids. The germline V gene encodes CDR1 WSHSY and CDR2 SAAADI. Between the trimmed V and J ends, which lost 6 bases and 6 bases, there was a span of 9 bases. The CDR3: CASSKAGEQYV. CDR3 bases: TGCGCCAGCAGCAAGGCTGGCGAGCAGTACGTC.

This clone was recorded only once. DNA of the CDR3: TGTGCCAGCAGCTTAAAGGCAGGGAATTCACCCCTCCACTTT. Translating gives CASSLKAGNSPLHF. This chain connects TRBV7-3 to TRBJ1-6; D is perhaps TRBD1 (5 bases). The CDR3 covers 14 residues. CDR1 and CDR2 from the germline V gene are SGHTA and FQGTGA. V lost 1 base and J lost 7, with 8 bases in between.

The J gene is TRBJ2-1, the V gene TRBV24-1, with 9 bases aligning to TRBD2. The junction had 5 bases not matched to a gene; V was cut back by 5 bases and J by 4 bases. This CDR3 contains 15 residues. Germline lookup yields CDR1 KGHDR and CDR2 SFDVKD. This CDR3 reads CATSVASGDYNEQFF. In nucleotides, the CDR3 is TGTGCCACCAGTGTGGCTAGCGGGGATTACAATGAGCAGTTCTTC.

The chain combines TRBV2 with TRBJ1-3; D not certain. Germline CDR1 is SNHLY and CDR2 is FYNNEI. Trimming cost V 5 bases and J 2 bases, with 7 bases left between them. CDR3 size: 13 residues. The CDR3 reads CASSNAPGNTIYF. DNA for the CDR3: TGTGCCAGCAGTAACGCTCCTGGAAACACCATATATTTT. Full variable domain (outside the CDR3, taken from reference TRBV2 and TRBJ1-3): EPEVTQTPSHQVTQMGQEVILRCVPISNHLYFYWYRQILGQKVEFLVSFYNNEISEKSEIFDDQFSVERPDGSNFTLKIRSTKLEDSAMYFCASSNAPGNTIYFGEGSWLTVV.

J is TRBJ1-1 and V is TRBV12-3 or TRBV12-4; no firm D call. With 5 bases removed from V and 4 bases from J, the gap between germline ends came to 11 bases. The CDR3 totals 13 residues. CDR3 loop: CASSPAGFTEAFF. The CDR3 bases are TGTGCCAGCAGTCCGGCGGGATTCACTGAAGCTTTCTTT.

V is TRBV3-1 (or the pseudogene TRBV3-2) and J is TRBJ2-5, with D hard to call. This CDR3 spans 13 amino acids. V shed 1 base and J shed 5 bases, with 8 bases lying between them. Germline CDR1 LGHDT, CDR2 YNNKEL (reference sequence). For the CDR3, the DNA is TGTGCCAGCAGCCAAGGTCAGGTGGAGACCCAGTACTTC. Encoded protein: CASSQGQVETQYF.

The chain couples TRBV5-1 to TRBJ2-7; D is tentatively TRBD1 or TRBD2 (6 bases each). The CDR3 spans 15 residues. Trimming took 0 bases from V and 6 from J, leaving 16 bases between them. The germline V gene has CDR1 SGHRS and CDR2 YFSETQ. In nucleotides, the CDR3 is TGCGCCAGCAGCTTGGGGCCGGGGGCGCGGGGCGAGCAGTACGTC. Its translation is CASSLGPGARGEQYV.